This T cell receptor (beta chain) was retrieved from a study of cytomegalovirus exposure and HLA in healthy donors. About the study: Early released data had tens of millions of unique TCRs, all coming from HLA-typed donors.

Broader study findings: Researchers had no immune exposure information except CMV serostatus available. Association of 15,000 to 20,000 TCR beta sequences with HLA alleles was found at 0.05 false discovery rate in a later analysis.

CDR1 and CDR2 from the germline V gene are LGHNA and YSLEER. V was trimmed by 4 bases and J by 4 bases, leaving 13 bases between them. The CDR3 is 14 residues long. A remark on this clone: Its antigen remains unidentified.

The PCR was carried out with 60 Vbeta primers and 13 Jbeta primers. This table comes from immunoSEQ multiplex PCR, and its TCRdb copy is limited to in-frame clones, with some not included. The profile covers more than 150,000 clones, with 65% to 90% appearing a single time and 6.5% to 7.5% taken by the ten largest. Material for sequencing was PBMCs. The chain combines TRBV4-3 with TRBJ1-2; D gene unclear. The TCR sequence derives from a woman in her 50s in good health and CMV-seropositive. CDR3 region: CASSPRWEGYGYTF. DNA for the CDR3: TGCGCCAGCAGCCCGAGGTGGGAGGGCTATGGCTACACCTTC.